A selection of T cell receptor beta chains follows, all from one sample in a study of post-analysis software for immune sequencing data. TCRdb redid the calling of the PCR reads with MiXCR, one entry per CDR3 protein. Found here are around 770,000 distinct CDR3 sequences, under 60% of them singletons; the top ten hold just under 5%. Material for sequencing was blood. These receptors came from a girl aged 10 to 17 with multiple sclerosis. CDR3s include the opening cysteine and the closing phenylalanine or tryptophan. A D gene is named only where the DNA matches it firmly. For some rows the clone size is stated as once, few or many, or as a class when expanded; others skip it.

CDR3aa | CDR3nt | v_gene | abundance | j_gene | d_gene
CASSDSGRAGGSEQYF | TGTGCCAGCAGTGATAGCGGGAGGGCCGGGGGTAGCGAGCAGTACTTC | TRBV12-3/TRBV12-4 | few | TRBJ2-7 | TRBD2
CASSPSNGEQFF | TGTGCCAGCAGTCCTTCCAATGGTGAGCAGTTCTTC | TRBV12-3/TRBV12-4 | NA | TRBJ2-1 | NA
CASSAGTSGSGELFF | TGTGCCAGCAGTGCCGGGACTAGCGGGTCCGGGGAGCTGTTTTTT | TRBV2 | NA | TRBJ2-2 | TRBD2
CASSTMGATDTQYF | TGTGCCAGCAGCACCATGGGGGCCACAGATACGCAGTATTTT | TRBV11-2 | NA | TRBJ2-3 | NA
CSVDFPQYF | TGCAGCGTTGACTTCCCCCAGTACTTC | TRBV29-1 | few | TRBJ2-5 | NA
CASSQDPQGQTTNEKLFF | TGTGCCAGCAGCCAAGATCCACAGGGACAAACAACTAATGAAAAACTGTTTTTT | TRBV4-2 | few | TRBJ1-4 | NA
CASSPGQSGVNEQFF | TGTGCCAGCAGTCCCGGGCAGTCCGGGGTTAATGAGCAGTTCTTC | TRBV3-1 | NA | TRBJ2-1 | NA
CASSSESRLGTDTQYF | TGTGCCAGCAGTTCCGAAAGTAGGTTGGGGACAGATACGCAGTATTTT | TRBV6-5 | NA | TRBJ2-3 | NA
CASSQVSSALSNEQFF | TGTGCCAGCAGCCAAGTGTCTAGCGCCCTAAGCAATGAGCAGTTCTTC | TRBV4-2 | NA | TRBJ2-1 | NA
CSVGGLAGGIGRAQYF | TGCAGCGTTGGAGGACTAGCGGGAGGGATAGGGAGAGCGCAGTATTTT | TRBV29-1 | NA | TRBJ2-3 | TRBD2
CASSLGSGTYNEQFF | TGTGCCAGCAGCTTAGGGAGCGGTACCTACAATGAGCAGTTCTTC | TRBV7-8 | NA | TRBJ2-1 | NA
CASSPQGARGYTF | TGTGCCAGCAGTCCACAGGGGGCACGGGGCTACACCTTC | TRBV12-3/TRBV12-4 | few | TRBJ1-2 | TRBD1
CASSLNTDTEAFF | TGTGCCAGCAGCTTAAATACCGACACTGAAGCTTTCTTT | TRBV7-6 | NA | TRBJ1-1 | NA
CASSQGTGGQETQYF | TGCGCCAGCAGCCAAGGGACAGGAGGCCAAGAGACCCAGTACTTC | TRBV4-1 | few | TRBJ2-5 | TRBD1
CASRRQGAGTEAFF | TGTGCCAGCAGACGTCAGGGGGCCGGGACTGAAGCTTTCTTT | TRBV14 | NA | TRBJ1-1 | TRBD1
CASSLAGGDPEKLFF | TGTGCCAGCAGCTTAGCAGGGGGCGATCCTGAAAAACTGTTTTTT | TRBV7-6 | few | TRBJ1-4 | TRBD1
CASSKGGGRGSYNEQFF | TGTGCCAGCAGCAAGGGGGGCGGGAGAGGGTCCTACAATGAGCAGTTCTTC | TRBV7-2 | NA | TRBJ2-1 | NA
CASSLATSGSDEQFF | TGTGCCAGCAGTCTAGCAACTAGCGGGAGCGATGAGCAGTTCTTC | TRBV27 | NA | TRBJ2-1 | TRBD2
CSVARLADPSYEQYF | TGCAGCGTTGCCCGACTAGCGGACCCCTCCTACGAGCAGTACTTC | TRBV29-1 | NA | TRBJ2-7 | TRBD2
CAISESSGRAVQYF | TGTGCCATCAGTGAGTCTAGCGGGAGGGCCGTGCAGTACTTC | TRBV10-3 | once | TRBJ2-5 | TRBD2
CATSGRDQETQYF | TGTGCCACCAGTGGCAGGGACCAAGAGACCCAGTACTTC | TRBV24-1 | few | TRBJ2-5 | NA
CSARVERSLYRPGYTF | TGCAGTGCTAGAGTCGAGAGGTCCCTATACCGTCCTGGCTACACCTTC | TRBV20-1 | NA | TRBJ1-2 | NA
CATSESGSGQGASDTQYF | TGTGCCACCAGTGAGTCGGGTTCCGGACAGGGGGCATCGGATACGCAGTATTTT | TRBV24-1 | NA | TRBJ2-3 | TRBD1
CASSLDSGGSYNEQYF | TGTGCCAGCAGCTTAGATAGCGGGGGTTCCTACAATGAGCAGTACTTC | TRBV7-2 | NA | TRBJ2-7 | TRBD2
CSVVRQGLSYEQYF | TGCAGCGTTGTTCGACAGGGTCTTAGCTACGAGCAGTACTTC | TRBV29-1 | few | TRBJ2-7 | TRBD1
CASSSEGTGRLTEAFF | TGTGCCAGCAGCTCCGAGGGGACAGGGAGATTGACTGAAGCTTTCTTT | TRBV13 | NA | TRBJ1-1 | TRBD1
CASSLDFRDSAFF | TGTGCCAGCAGCTTAGACTTCAGGGATTCGGCTTTCTTT | TRBV7-9 | NA | TRBJ1-1 | NA
CASSSGLAGGGPYNEQFF | TGTGCCAGCAGTTCCGGACTAGCGGGAGGTGGCCCTTACAATGAGCAGTTCTTC | TRBV12-3/TRBV12-4 | NA | TRBJ2-1 | TRBD2